One and the same sample provided the 21 T cell receptor beta chains below, sequenced in a study of T cell repertoires in cytomegalovirus infection. The antigens these receptors bind are not known. In TCRdb, the reads were re-called with MiXCR into one record per CDR3 protein. The sample has approximately 990,000 distinct CDR3 sequences; 31% are singletons. This material consisted of cultured CD8+ T cells from PBMCs, taken from culture after CMV antigen stimulation. The receptors were gathered from a human donor in good health (CMV status not recorded). Some clones in this sample may be carry-over from other donors' samples.

This clonotype was counted only a few times. The gene calls are TRBV5-1 and TRBJ2-1; perhaps TRBD1 as D (5 bases). Germline V gene data show CDR1 as SGHRS and CDR2 as YFSETQ. Trimming took off 4 bases at V and 2 bases at J, with 13 bases between the two ends. The CDR3 extends over 15 amino acids. The DNA of the CDR3 is TGCGCCAGCAGCCAGGGTTATGGGCCCTACAATGAGCAGTTCTTC. The encoded protein is CASSQGYGPYNEQFF.

The chain is built from TRBV29-1 and TRBJ1-3; 11 bases line up with TRBD1. Looked up from germline, CDR1 is SQVTM and CDR2 is ANQGSEA. J gave up 1 base and V 6 bases, and 8 bases lay outside the gene matches. The CDR3 runs to 16 residues. The CDR3 sequence is CSVRDRGDISGNTIYF. CDR3 bases: TGCAGCGTCCGGGACAGGGGGGATATTTCTGGAAACACCATATATTTT.

This clonotype was found many times. The V and J genes are TRBV7-2 and TRBJ1-1; TRBD1 is a possible D gene (6 bases). The CDR3 has 14 residues. Germline values: CDR1 SGHTA, CDR2 FQGNSA. Trimming removed 5 bases from V and 3 bases from J, with 13 bases in between. Written as DNA, the CDR3 is TGTGCCAGCAGCCAGGACAGTAGTTACACTGAAGCTTTCTTT. This translates into CASSQDSSYTEAFF.

Comments on this clonotype: With a much larger clone just one base away, this may be a read error. The genes are TRBV7-8 and TRBJ2-2; maybe TRBD2 (6 bases). Looked up from germline, CDR1 is SGHVS and CDR2 is FQNEAQ. This CDR3 region has 18 residues. This CDR3 is CASSLAWGVPPNTGELSF. CDR3 in DNA: TGTGCCAGCAGCTTAGCGTGGGGGGTACCCCCGAACACCGGGGAGCTGTCTTTT.

V usage is TRBV19 and J usage is TRBJ2-1; a weak D match, TRBD2 (7 bases). Germline values: CDR1 LNHDA, CDR2 SQIVND (reference sequence). CDR3 size: 15 residues. V shed 3 bases and J shed 6 bases, with 15 bases lying between them. CDR3 nucleotide sequence: TGTGCCAGTAGTATTCAGGGAGGGGGGGGCAATGAGCAGTTCTTC. Protein product: CASSIQGGGGNEQFF.

This clonotype was detected a few times. The CDR3, as DNA: TGTGCCAGCAGCTTAGATTGGGAGGACAACTATGGCTACACCTTC. Translated, it gives CASSLDWEDNYGYTF. The V gene is TRBV7-9, the J gene TRBJ1-2; no firm D call. The CDR3 consists of 15 residues. CDR1 is SEHNR and CDR2 is FQNEAQ in the germline V gene (reference sequence). V was trimmed by 1 base and J by 2 bases, leaving 11 bases between them.

This clonotype was seen at least ten times. The rearrangement joins TRBV27 to TRBJ1-6; 7 nucleotides align to TRBD1. This CDR3 has 14 residues. The V segment lost 4 bases and the J segment 7 bases; nucleotides outside the gene matches: 4. Germline values: CDR1 MNHEY, CDR2 SMNVEV (reference sequence). This CDR3 is CASSYGTDNSPLHF. Written as DNA, the CDR3 is TGTGCCAGCAGTTACGGGACAGACAATTCACCCCTCCACTTT.

This chain joins TRBV5-6 and TRBJ2-7, with a weak D call TRBD2 (8 bases). The germline CDR1 and CDR2 sequences are SGHDT and YYEEEE. V was pared by 6 bases and J by 6 bases, with 19 bases between. This CDR3 has 14 amino acids. In DNA, the CDR3 is TGTGCCAGCACCGTCGGGAGGGGGCGATCCGAGCAGTACGTC. This sequence encodes CASTVGRGRSEQYV.

This clonotype was detected only a few times. V and J are TRBV7-6 and TRBJ2-4; D gene unclear. The CDR3 loop spans 12 amino acids. V was pared by 1 base and J by 7 bases, with 5 bases between. The germline gives CDR1 SGHVS, CDR2 FNYEAQ. The CDR3 region has the DNA TGTGCCAGCAGCTTAGGATACAACATTCAGTACTTC. This translates into CASSLGYNIQYF.

J is TRBJ1-1 and V is TRBV5-5, with D unclear. Germline V lookup: CDR1 SGHKS, CDR2 YYEKEE (reference sequence). Deletions cut 2 bases from V and 0 bases from J, with 11 bases between. CDR3 length equals 15 residues. The CDR3: CASSFSGNMNTEAFF. CDR3 nucleotides: TGTGCCAGCAGCTTTTCCGGGAACATGAACACTGAAGCTTTCTTT.

The chain is built from TRBV9 and TRBJ1-2; possible D gene TRBD1, 5 bases. The CDR3 spans 14 residues. V was shortened by 4 bases and J by 3 bases, with 13 bases between the two germline ends. Looked up from germline, CDR1 is SGDLS and CDR2 is YYNGEE. The CDR3 reads CASSPQGAYYGYTF. The CDR3 nucleotides read TGTGCCAGCAGCCCCCAAGGGGCCTACTATGGCTACACCTTC.

This clonotype was recorded only once. The gene calls are TRBV5-4 and TRBJ1-2; D is uncertain. CDR1 and CDR2 (germline): SGHNT, YYREEE (reference sequence). The CDR3 spans 17 residues. Between the trimmed V and J ends, which lost 0 bases and 6 bases, there was a span of 21 bases. Here the CDR3 reads CASSLAGGGRPEHGYTF. The CDR3, as DNA: TGTGCCAGCAGCTTGGCCGGCGGAGGGCGGCCCGAACATGGCTACACCTTC.

This chain joins TRBV4-1 and TRBJ2-7, with 8 bases aligning to TRBD2. The CDR3 runs to 17 residues. CDR1 is MGHRA, CDR2 YSYEKL, per germline. With V trimmed by 3 bases and J by 0 bases, 10 bases remained unmatched. This CDR3 is CASSQHDGGGPSYEQYV. For the CDR3, the DNA is TGCGCCAGCAGCCAGCATGACGGCGGGGGGCCCTCCTACGAGCAGTACGTC.

This clonotype has a handful of counts. The chain couples TRBV5-6 to TRBJ2-1, with no clear D. Trimming shortened V by 1 base and J by 8 bases, and 7 bases separated the two germline ends. This CDR3 comprises 12 residues. CDR1 SGHDT and CDR2 YYEEEE come from the germline V gene. CDR3: CASSLPEDEQFF. As DNA, the CDR3 is TGTGCCAGCAGCTTGCCCGAGGATGAGCAGTTCTTC.

Regarding this clonotype: A read error may be the cause here, since a much bigger clone is one base away. The V call is TRBV7-8, the J call TRBJ2-1, with a weak D call TRBD2 (6 bases). Matching the DNA end better, TRBJ2-7 makes the J call doubtful. This CDR3 comprises 15 residues. Germline V gene sequence: CDR1 SGHVS, CDR2 FQNEAQ. The CDR3 loop is CASNRGLPLNNEQYF. The CDR3 coding sequence is TGTGCCAGCAACCGGGGACTTCCGTTAAACAATGAGCAGTACTTC.

The gene calls are TRBV7-9 and TRBJ1-2; 7 nucleotides match TRBD1. The ends lost 3 bases at V and 8 bases at J; junction bases unmatched: 6. The CDR3 loop spans 13 amino acids. The germline V gene encodes CDR1 SEHNR and CDR2 FQNEAQ (reference sequence). The CDR3 region has the DNA TGTGCCAGCAGCTTGGGGGGGACAGAAGGCTACACCTTC. Protein: CASSLGGTEGYTF.

This clonotype appeared once. V gene TRBV7-6 combines with J gene TRBJ2-2; TRBD2 might be the D (6 bases). V lost 4 bases and J 5 bases, leaving 23 bases between the germline ends. Germline V lookup: CDR1 SGHVS, CDR2 FNYEAQ. The CDR3 covers 18 residues. The CDR3 region has the DNA TGTGCCAGCAGCTCCACAATTCCGGACCCAGGAGGGACCGGGGAGCTGTTTTTT. It yields the protein CASSSTIPDPGGTGELFF.

V is TRBV12-3 or TRBV12-4 and J is TRBJ2-1, with 7 bases aligning to TRBD1. Trimming at V came to 5 bases and at J to 9 bases, leaving 16 bases not matched to a gene. This CDR3 region has 16 residues. The CDR3 region has the DNA TGTGCCAGCAGTCCGAGCCGGGACAGAGTCGGGGCTGAGCAGTTCTTC. As protein: CASSPSRDRVGAEQFF.

This clonotype has only a few counts. The CDR3 DNA sequence: TGTGCCAGCAGGTCCGAACCCCAACGGACAGGGGGCAAGGGCTATGGCTACACCTTC. It encodes CASRSEPQRTGGKGYGYTF. J is TRBJ1-2 and V is TRBV6-1; 11 bases are shared with TRBD1. CDR1 MNHNS and CDR2 SASEGT come from the germline V gene. V shed 6 bases and J 4 bases; nucleotides not matched to a gene: 19. The CDR3 runs to 19 residues.

This clonotype was observed a handful of times. J is TRBJ2-3 and V is TRBV12-5; 7 nucleotides match TRBD2. This CDR3 region has 18 residues. Trimming took 3 bases from V and 5 from J; bases not matched to a gene: 17. From germline, CDR1 is LGHNT and CDR2 FRNRAP. The CDR3 DNA is TGTGCTAGTGGTTTCTACCCGGGAGGCCCGGAGGGTCTAGATACGCAGTATTTT. It codes for CASGFYPGGPEGLDTQYF.

V gene TRBV6-5 combines with J gene TRBJ1-1; no definite D call. CDR3 size: 15 residues. Trimming cost V 2 bases and J 0 bases, with 10 bases left between them. Germline lookup yields CDR1 MNHEY and CDR2 SVGAGI. The CDR3 loop reads CASSYTRGVNTEAFF. CDR3 nucleotide sequence: TGTGCCAGCAGTTACACCCGGGGAGTGAACACTGAAGCTTTCTTT.